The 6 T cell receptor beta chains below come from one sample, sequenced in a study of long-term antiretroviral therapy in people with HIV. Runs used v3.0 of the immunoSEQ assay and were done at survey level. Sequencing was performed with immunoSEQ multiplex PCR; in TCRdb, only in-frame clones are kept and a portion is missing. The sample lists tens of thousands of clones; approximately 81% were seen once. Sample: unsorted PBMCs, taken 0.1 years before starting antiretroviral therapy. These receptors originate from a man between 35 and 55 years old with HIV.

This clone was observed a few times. CDR3 amino acids: CASSGPGVVEQYF. The CDR3 region has the DNA TGCGCCAGCAGCGGTCCAGGGGTGGTCGAGCAGTACTTC. This chain joins TRBV5-1 and TRBJ2-7; weak D call: TRBD1 (6 bases). Germline V CDR1 and CDR2: SGHRS, YFSETQ. This CDR3 is 13 amino acids long. Trimming cost V 4 bases and J 6 bases, with 14 bases left between them.

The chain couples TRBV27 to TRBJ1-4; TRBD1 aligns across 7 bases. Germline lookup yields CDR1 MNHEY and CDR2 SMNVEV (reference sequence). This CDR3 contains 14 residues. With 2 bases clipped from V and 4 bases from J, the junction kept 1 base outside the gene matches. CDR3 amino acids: CASSLGDSNEKLFF. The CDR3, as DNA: TGTGCCAGCAGTTTAGGGGACAGTAATGAAAAACTGTTTTTT.

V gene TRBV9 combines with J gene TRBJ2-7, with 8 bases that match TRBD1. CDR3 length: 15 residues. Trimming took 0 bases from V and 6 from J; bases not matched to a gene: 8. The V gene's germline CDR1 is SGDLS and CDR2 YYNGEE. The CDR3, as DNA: TGTGCCAGCAGCGTAGAAGGGACAGGTCCTCGCGAGCAGTACTTC. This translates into CASSVEGTGPREQYF.

CDR3 amino acids: CSVEGNTGELFF. For the CDR3, the DNA is TGCAGCGTTGAGGGGAACACCGGGGAGCTGTTTTTT. The J gene is TRBJ2-2, the V gene TRBV29-1; D not certain. The CDR3 is 12 residues long. CDR1 and CDR2 from the germline V gene are SQVTM and ANQGSEA. Deletions cut 3 bases from V and 1 base from J, with 3 bases between.

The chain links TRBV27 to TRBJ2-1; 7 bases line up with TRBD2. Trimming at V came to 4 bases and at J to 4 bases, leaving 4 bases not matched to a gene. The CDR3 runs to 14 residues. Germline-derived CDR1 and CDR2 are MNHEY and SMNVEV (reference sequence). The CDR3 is CASSWRGLYNEQFF. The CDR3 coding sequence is TGTGCCAGCAGTTGGCGGGGGTTGTACAATGAGCAGTTCTTC.

CDR3 bases: TGCGCCAGCAGCTCTACTCTACGAGACAGGGTAGGGGAAAAACTGTTTTTT. Residues: CASSSTLRDRVGEKLFF. The chain combines TRBV5-1 with TRBJ1-4; 7 bases line up with TRBD1. CDR3 length: 17 residues. Per germline, CDR1 SGHRS and CDR2 YFSETQ. Trimming cost V 3 bases and J 8 bases; bases outside gene matches: 16. The full variable domain, completed using reference TRBV5-1 and TRBJ1-4, is KAGVTQTPRYLIKTRGQQVTLSCSPISGHRSVSWYQQTPGQGLQFLFEYFSETQRNKGNFPGRFSGRQFSNSRSEMNVSTLELGDSALYLCASSSTLRDRVGEKLFFGSGTQLSVL.